The clone carrying this T cell receptor (beta chain) turned up a few times. This entry is derived from a study of cytomegalovirus exposure and HLA in healthy donors. The study ran its PCR with 60 Vbeta and 13 Jbeta primers. The table came from immunoSEQ multiplex PCR; TCRdb's copy has only in-frame clones and leaves some out. The table has about 250,000 clones, roughly two thirds seen once. This CDR3 spans 16 amino acids. The V segment lost 4 bases and the J segment 4 bases; nucleotides outside the gene matches: 9. CDR1 is MNHEY and CDR2 is SVGAGI in the germline V gene. Sequences were obtained from PBMCs. This TCR was sampled from a female donor in good health and CMV-seronegative. The chain combines TRBV6-5 with TRBJ2-1; TRBD2 matches at 8 bases. CDR3 nucleotide sequence: TGTGCCAGCAGTTGGAGGCGGGAGGTTGGATACAATGAGCAGTTCTTC. Translating gives CASSWRREVGYNEQFF.